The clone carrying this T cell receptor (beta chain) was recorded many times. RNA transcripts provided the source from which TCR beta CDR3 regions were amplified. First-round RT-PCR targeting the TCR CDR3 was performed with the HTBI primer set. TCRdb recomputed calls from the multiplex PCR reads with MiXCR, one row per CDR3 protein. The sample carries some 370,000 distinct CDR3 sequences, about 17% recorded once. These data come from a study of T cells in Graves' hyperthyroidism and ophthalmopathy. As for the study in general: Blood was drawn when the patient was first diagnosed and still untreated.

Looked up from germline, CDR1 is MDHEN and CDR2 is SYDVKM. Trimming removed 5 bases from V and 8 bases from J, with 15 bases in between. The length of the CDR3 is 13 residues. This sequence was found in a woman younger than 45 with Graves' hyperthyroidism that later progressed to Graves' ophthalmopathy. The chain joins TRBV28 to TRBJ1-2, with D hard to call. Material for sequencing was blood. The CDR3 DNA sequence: TGTGCCAGCAGTGCCCGGGTTAAAGAGGGCTACACCTTC. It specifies CASSARVKEGYTF.